The source of this TCR beta chain is a study of early T cells in non-severe SARS-CoV-2 infection. Germline CDR1 and CDR2: SEHNR and FQNEAQ (reference sequence). This CDR3 spans 17 amino acids. V shed 4 bases and J 0 bases; nucleotides not matched to a gene: 9. One entry per CDR3 protein, called by TCRdb with MiXCR from the 5' RACE reads. The sample lists approximately 89,000 distinct CDR3 sequences, around 15% seen once, with under 4% in the top ten. This clonotype has only a few counts. The TCR originated in an adult who was a healthcare worker with PCR-confirmed SARS-CoV-2 infection or an uninfected control (not recorded which). The V gene is TRBV7-9, the J gene TRBJ2-1; 7 bases fit TRBD1. Sequencing was carried out using whole blood. The chain's CDR3 is CASSSRPGTDSYNEQFF. CDR3 nucleotide sequence: TGTGCCAGCAGCTCTCGCCCCGGGACAGACTCCTACAATGAGCAGTTCTTC.